The present TCR beta chain was sequenced within a study of blood T cell repertoires in COVID-19. This CDR3 comprises 14 residues. Trimming removed 0 bases at V and 4 bases at J, with 8 bases between. Per the germline V gene, CDR1 is MNHEY and CDR2 is SMNVEV (reference sequence). A few counts support this clone. The table came from immunoSEQ multiplex PCR; TCRdb's copy has only in-frame clones and leaves some out. The table has around 150,000 clones, 65% to 85% seen once. The chain has TRBV27 and TRBJ2-3; D ambiguous. The source is a woman of 80 years or more with acute or convalescent COVID-19. Sequencing input: peripheral blood. The CDR3 DNA sequence: TGTGCCAGCAGTTTATCGTCTAGTTCAGATACGCAGTATTTT. Translated: CASSLSSSSDTQYF.